The T cell receptor beta chain under discussion was sequenced for a study of CD8 T cells in ankylosing spondylitis. Via MiXCR, TCRdb re-called the 5' RACE reads, giving one row per CDR3 protein. The table lists 150,000 to 200,000 distinct CDR3 sequences, under 14% of them singletons. V shed 0 bases and J shed 3 bases, with 10 bases lying between them. The CDR3 is 15 amino acids. CDR1 SGHRS and CDR2 YFSETQ come from the germline V gene. This clonotype was seen ten or more times. Sequencing used blood, either unsorted or a sorted T cell fraction (not recorded which). The V call is TRBV5-1, the J call TRBJ2-1; D not resolved. The receptor was derived from a male donor with ankylosing spondylitis or in good health (not recorded which). DNA of the CDR3: TGCGCCAGCAGCTTGGCCGGTTCCGACTACAATGAGCAGTTCTTC. As protein: CASSLAGSDYNEQFF.